The rows below give T cell receptor beta chains drawn from one sample of a study of spatial heterogeneity in lung cancer. Using its own MiXCR run on the 5' RACE reads, TCRdb lists one record per CDR3 protein. The sample gives about 29,000 distinct CDR3 sequences, roughly a tenth of which show up once; 28% is in the top ten. The starting material was PBMCs, obtained at follow-up. All receptors come from a female donor with early-stage non-small cell lung cancer. Both conserved end residues are part of each CDR3. Each record gives: V gene, J gene, D gene, clone size, CDR3 length, CDR3 protein, CDR3 DNA. The D gene is left open where the match is weak. Size is omitted from some rows. Given values are once, few, many or a class for expanded clones.

TRBV7-9	TRBJ2-7	TRBD1	few	15	CASSTDRGLSYEQYF	TGTGCCAGCAGCACGGACAGGGGACTCTCCTACGAGCAGTACTTC
TRBV7-2	TRBJ2-3	NA	NA	16	CASSRGRGARTDTQYF	TGTGCCAGCAGCCGAGGGAGGGGGGCGCGCACAGATACGCAGTATTTT
TRBV12-5	TRBJ1-1	NA	many	14	CASGSDSLNTEAFF	TGTGCTAGTGGCTCGGACAGTTTGAACACTGAAGCTTTCTTT
TRBV25-1	TRBJ2-4	NA	few	11	CASSESNIQYF	TGTGCCAGCAGTGAATCAAACATTCAGTACTTC
TRBV19	TRBJ2-1	NA	few	14	CASSMQSRYNEQFF	TGTGCCAGTAGTATGCAGTCACGCTACAATGAGCAGTTCTTC
TRBV7-2	TRBJ2-1	NA	many	11	CASSLNNEQFF	TGTGCCAGCAGCCTAAACAATGAGCAGTTCTTC
TRBV7-3	TRBJ2-7	NA	many	12	CASSLPGGEQYF	TGTGCCAGCAGCTTACCTGGCGGTGAGCAGTACTTC
TRBV6-5	TRBJ2-2	TRBD2	many	15	CASRSRLAVIGELFF	TGTGCCAGCAGATCTCGACTAGCGGTAATCGGGGAGCTGTTTTTT
TRBV20-1	TRBJ2-5	TRBD2	few	14	CSARDSGGLETQYF	TGCAGTGCTAGAGATAGCGGGGGTTTGGAGACCCAGTACTTC
TRBV3-1	TRBJ2-7	TRBD2	many	13	CANPSGGSYEQYF	TGTGCCAACCCTAGCGGGGGTTCCTACGAGCAGTACTTC
TRBV7-9	TRBJ1-2	NA	NA	12	CASSPGAEGYTF	TGTGCCAGCAGCCCAGGGGCGGAAGGCTACACCTTC
TRBV28	TRBJ1-3	NA	NA	12	CASSLYGNTIYF	TGTGCCAGCAGTTTATACGGAAACACCATATATTTT
TRBV14	TRBJ1-5	TRBD1	many	14	CASSLQGAHQPQHF	TGTGCCAGCAGCTTACAGGGGGCCCATCAGCCCCAGCATTTT
TRBV7-9	TRBJ1-1	NA	NA	12	CASSLAPTEAFF	TGTGCCAGCAGCTTAGCACCGACTGAAGCTTTCTTT
TRBV5-1	TRBJ1-3	NA	NA	13	CASSLGSGNTIYF	TGCGCCAGCAGCTTGGGGTCCGGAAACACCATATATTTT
TRBV29-1	TRBJ1-3	NA	few	12	CSVEGPGNTIYF	TGCAGCGTTGAGGGCCCTGGAAACACCATATATTTT
TRBV5-1	TRBJ2-7	TRBD1	many	13	CASSLLAGGEQYF	TGCGCCAGCAGCTTGTTGGCAGGGGGCGAGCAGTACTTC
TRBV29-1	TRBJ2-3	TRBD1	NA	15	CSVAKGTGRTDTQYF	TGCAGCGTTGCTAAGGGGACAGGGAGAACAGATACGCAGTATTTT
TRBV6-2/TRBV6-3	TRBJ2-3	TRBD1	NA	16	CASSQQGAVLTDTQYF	TGTGCCAGCAGTCAACAGGGGGCTGTCCTGACAGATACGCAGTATTTT
TRBV7-9	TRBJ1-6	NA	many	14	CASSLELGNSPLHF	TGTGCCAGCAGCTTGGAGCTGGGCAATTCACCCCTCCACTTT
TRBV12-3/TRBV12-4	TRBJ1-5	NA	NA	12	CASSETSQPQHF	TGTGCCAGCAGTGAGACGTCGCAGCCCCAGCATTTT
TRBV9	TRBJ2-1	NA	few	15	CASSVGRGYYNEQFF	TGTGCCAGCAGCGTAGGAAGGGGCTACTACAATGAGCAGTTCTTC
TRBV5-4	TRBJ2-5	TRBD2	NA	15	CASRSSGGSQETQYF	TGTGCCAGCAGATCTAGCGGGGGGTCTCAAGAGACCCAGTACTTC
TRBV5-1	TRBJ2-5	NA	NA	14	CASSQTTFQETQYF	TGCGCCAGCAGCCAAACAACGTTCCAAGAGACCCAGTACTTC
TRBV5-1	TRBJ1-2	NA	NA	13	CASSLGQNYGYTF	TGCGCCAGCAGCTTGGGGCAGAACTATGGCTACACCTTC
TRBV9	TRBJ2-1	TRBD2	many	17	CASSVDQRGGVYNEQFF	TGTGCCAGCAGCGTAGATCAGCGGGGGGGCGTATACAATGAGCAGTTCTTC
TRBV28	TRBJ2-7	NA	few	15	CASSLWRAGAYEQYF	TGTGCCAGCAGTTTGTGGCGGGCAGGGGCCTACGAGCAGTACTTC
TRBV2	TRBJ2-5	NA	many	15	CASIGIGRGRETQYF	TGTGCCAGCATCGGAATTGGGAGGGGGCGAGAGACCCAGTACTTC
TRBV12-3/TRBV12-4	TRBJ2-5	NA	few	14	CASSLDREGETQYF	TGTGCCAGCAGTTTAGACAGGGAGGGCGAGACCCAGTACTTC
TRBV6-5	TRBJ2-3	NA	few	15	CASSYSVIGTDTQYF	TGTGCCAGCAGTTACTCGGTAATAGGCACAGATACGCAGTATTTT
TRBV15	TRBJ2-3	NA	many	15	CATSTRQEVTDTQYF	TGTGCCACCAGCACCCGACAGGAGGTCACAGATACGCAGTATTTT
TRBV6-2/TRBV6-3	TRBJ2-2	TRBD2	NA	20	CASSYKRLAGFLPNTGELFF	TGTGCCAGCAGTTACAAGAGACTAGCGGGTTTTCTCCCGAACACCGGGGAGCTGTTTTTT
TRBV2	TRBJ2-5	NA	NA	15	CASRARTPRGETQYF	TGTGCCAGCAGAGCTCGGACGCCACGGGGGGAGACCCAGTACTTC
TRBV29-1	TRBJ2-2	TRBD1	many	14	CSVAGGSGTGELFF	TGCAGCGTAGCAGGGGGCTCAGGCACCGGGGAGCTGTTTTTT
TRBV3-1	TRBJ2-3	TRBD2	NA	16	CASSLSLAGGQDTQYF	TGTGCCAGCAGCCTAAGTTTAGCGGGGGGGCAAGATACGCAGTATTTT
TRBV15	TRBJ2-1	TRBD2	few	15	CATNRGGSYYNEQFF	TGTGCCACCAACCGGGGGGGATCCTACTACAATGAGCAGTTCTTC
TRBV5-1	TRBJ1-3	NA	few	15	CASSTRPGSGNTIYF	TGCGCCAGCAGCACCCGACCGGGCTCTGGAAACACCATATATTTT
TRBV20-1	TRBJ1-1	NA	few	12	CSARSGNTEAFF	TGCAGTGCTAGATCAGGGAACACTGAAGCTTTCTTT
TRBV18	TRBJ2-3	NA	many	16	CASSPFSNGVTDTQYF	TGTGCCAGCTCACCATTCTCCAACGGAGTTACAGATACGCAGTATTTT
TRBV27	TRBJ2-6	TRBD1	many	14	CASSWGGQVEDLTF	TGTGCCAGCAGTTGGGGCGGACAGGTCGAGGACCTGACTTTC
TRBV29-1	TRBJ2-7	NA	many	11	CSVASGDEQYF	TGCAGCGTTGCCTCTGGGGACGAGCAGTACTTC
TRBV5-1	TRBJ2-1	TRBD1	many	14	CASSPGQGGNEQFF	TGCGCCAGCAGCCCTGGACAGGGGGGGAATGAGCAGTTCTTC
TRBV2	TRBJ2-7	NA	NA	13	CASIMDGFYEQYF	TGTGCCAGCATTATGGACGGGTTCTACGAGCAGTACTTC
TRBV6-2/TRBV6-3	TRBJ1-1	NA	few	14	CASSYSALRAEAFF	TGTGCCAGCAGTTACTCAGCGTTGCGCGCTGAAGCTTTCTTT
TRBV20-1	TRBJ2-2	NA	NA	17	CSATPRGGQWNTGELFF	TGCAGTGCTACCCCCCGCGGTGGACAATGGAACACCGGGGAGCTGTTTTTT
TRBV4-3	TRBJ2-6	NA	few	17	CASSQGGSGSGANVLTF	TGCGCCAGCAGCCAAGGGGGATCGGGGTCTGGGGCCAACGTCCTGACTTTC
TRBV5-5	TRBJ2-7	TRBD1	NA	14	CASSGTGGSYEQYF	TGTGCCAGCAGCGGGACAGGGGGCTCCTACGAGCAGTACTTC
TRBV6-2/TRBV6-3	TRBJ1-1	NA	many	13	CASSRQVDTEAFF	TGTGCCAGCAGTCGTCAAGTAGACACTGAAGCTTTCTTT
TRBV3-1	TRBJ2-3	NA	few	17	CASSPTPNGAGTDTQYF	TGTGCCAGCAGTCCTACCCCCAACGGGGCGGGCACAGATACGCAGTATTTT
TRBV20-1	TRBJ1-2	NA	NA	12	CSAPDWAWGYTF	TGCAGTGCTCCCGACTGGGCTTGGGGCTACACCTTC
TRBV11-3	TRBJ2-1	NA	NA	15	CASSLDLVLYNEQFF	TGTGCCAGCAGCTTAGATCTAGTCCTATACAATGAGCAGTTCTTC
TRBV27	TRBJ2-1	TRBD2	NA	16	CASSLSGGVTYNEQFF	TGTGCCAGCAGCCTGAGCGGGGGGGTTACCTACAATGAGCAGTTCTTC
TRBV4-1	TRBJ1-1	NA	NA	15	CASSQDGGLGTEAFF	TGCGCCAGCAGCCAAGATGGGGGACTTGGCACTGAAGCTTTCTTT
TRBV7-9	TRBJ2-2	NA	NA	14	CASSLVVNTGELFF	TGTGCCAGCAGCTTAGTGGTGAACACCGGGGAGCTGTTTTTT
TRBV16	TRBJ1-1	NA	many	13	CASSQSEWTEAFF	TGTGCCAGCAGCCAATCAGAGTGGACTGAAGCTTTCTTT